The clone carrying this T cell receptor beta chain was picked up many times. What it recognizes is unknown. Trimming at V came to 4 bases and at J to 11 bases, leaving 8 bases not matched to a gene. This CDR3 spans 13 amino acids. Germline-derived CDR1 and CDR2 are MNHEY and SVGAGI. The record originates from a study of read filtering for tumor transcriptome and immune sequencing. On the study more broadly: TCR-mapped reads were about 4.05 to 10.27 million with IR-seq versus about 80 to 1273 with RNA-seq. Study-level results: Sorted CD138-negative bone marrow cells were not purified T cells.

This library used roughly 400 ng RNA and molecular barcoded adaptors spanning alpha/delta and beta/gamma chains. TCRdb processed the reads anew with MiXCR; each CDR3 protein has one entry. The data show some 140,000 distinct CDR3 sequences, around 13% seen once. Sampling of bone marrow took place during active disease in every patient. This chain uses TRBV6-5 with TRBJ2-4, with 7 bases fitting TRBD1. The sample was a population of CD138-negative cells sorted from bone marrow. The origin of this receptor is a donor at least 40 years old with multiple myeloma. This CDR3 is CASSLRTGAFQYF. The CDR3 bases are TGTGCCAGCAGTTTAAGAACAGGGGCTTTTCAGTACTTC.